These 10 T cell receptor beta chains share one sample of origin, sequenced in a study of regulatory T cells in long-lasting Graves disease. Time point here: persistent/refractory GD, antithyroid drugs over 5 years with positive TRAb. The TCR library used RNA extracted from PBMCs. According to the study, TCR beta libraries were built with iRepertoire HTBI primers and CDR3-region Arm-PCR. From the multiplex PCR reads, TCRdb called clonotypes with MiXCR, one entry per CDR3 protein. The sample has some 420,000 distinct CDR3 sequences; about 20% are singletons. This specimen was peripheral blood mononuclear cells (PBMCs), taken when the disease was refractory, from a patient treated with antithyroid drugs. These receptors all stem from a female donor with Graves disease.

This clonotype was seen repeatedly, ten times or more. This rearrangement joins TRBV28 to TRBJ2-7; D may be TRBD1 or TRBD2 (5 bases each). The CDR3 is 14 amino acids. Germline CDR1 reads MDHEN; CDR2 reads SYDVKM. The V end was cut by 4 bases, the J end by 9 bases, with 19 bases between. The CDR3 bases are TGTGCCAGCAGTTCCGTTGGGACCGGCGCAGGGCAGTACTTC. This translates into CASSSVGTGAGQYF.

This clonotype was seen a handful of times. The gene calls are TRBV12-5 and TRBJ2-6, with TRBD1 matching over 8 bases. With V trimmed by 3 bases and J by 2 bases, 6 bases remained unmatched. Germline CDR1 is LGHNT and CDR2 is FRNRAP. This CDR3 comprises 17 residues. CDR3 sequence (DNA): TGTGCTAGTGGTTTCGGGACAGGTCGGCCTGGGGCCAACGTCCTGACTTTC. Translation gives CASGFGTGRPGANVLTF. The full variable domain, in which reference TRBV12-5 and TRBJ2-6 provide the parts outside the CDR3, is DARVTQTPRHKVTEMGQEVTMRCQPILGHNTVFWYRQTMMQGLELLAYFRNRAPLDDSGMPKDRFSAEMPDATLATLKIQPSEPRDSAVYFCASGFGTGRPGANVLTFGAGSRLTVL.

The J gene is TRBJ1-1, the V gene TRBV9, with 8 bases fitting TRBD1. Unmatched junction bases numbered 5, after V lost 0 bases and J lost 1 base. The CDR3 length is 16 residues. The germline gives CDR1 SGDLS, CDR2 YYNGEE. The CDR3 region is CASSVAGGTGNTEAFF. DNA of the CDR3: TGTGCCAGCAGCGTAGCGGGAGGGACAGGGAACACTGAAGCTTTCTTT.

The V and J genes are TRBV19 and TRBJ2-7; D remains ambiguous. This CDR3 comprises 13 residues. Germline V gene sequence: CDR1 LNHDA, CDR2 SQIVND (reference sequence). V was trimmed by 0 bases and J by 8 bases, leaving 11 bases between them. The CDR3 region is CASSIEQGMKQYF. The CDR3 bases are TGTGCCAGTAGTATAGAGCAAGGCATGAAGCAGTACTTC.

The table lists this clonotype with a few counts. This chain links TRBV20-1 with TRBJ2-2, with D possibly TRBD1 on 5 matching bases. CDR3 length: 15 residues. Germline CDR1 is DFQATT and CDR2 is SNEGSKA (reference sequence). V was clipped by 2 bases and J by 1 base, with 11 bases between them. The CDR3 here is CSARTLGQNTGELFF. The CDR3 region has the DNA TGCAGTGCTAGAACCCTGGGGCAGAACACCGGGGAGCTGTTTTTT.

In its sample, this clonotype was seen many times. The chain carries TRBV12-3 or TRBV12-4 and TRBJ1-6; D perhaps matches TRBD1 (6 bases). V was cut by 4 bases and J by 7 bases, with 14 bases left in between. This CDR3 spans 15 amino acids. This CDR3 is CASSWDDRPNSPLHF. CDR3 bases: TGTGCCAGCAGTTGGGACGACAGGCCGAATTCACCCCTCCACTTT.

The CDR3 sequence: CASSPTKGSTEAFF. CDR3 coding DNA: TGTGCCAGCAGCCCGACCAAGGGGTCCACTGAAGCTTTCTTT. The chain is built from TRBV7-8 and TRBJ1-1, with D possibly matching TRBD1 (5 bases). Germline assignment: CDR1 SGHVS and CDR2 FQNEAQ. CDR3 length equals 14 residues. The V end lost 5 bases, the J end lost 4 bases, and 14 bases lay between the germline ends.

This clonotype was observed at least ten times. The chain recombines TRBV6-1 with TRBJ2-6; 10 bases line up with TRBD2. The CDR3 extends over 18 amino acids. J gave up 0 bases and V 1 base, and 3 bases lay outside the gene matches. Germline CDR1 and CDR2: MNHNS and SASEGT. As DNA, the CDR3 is TGTGCCAGCAGTGAAGTGGCTAGCGGGAGCTCTGGGGCCAACGTCCTGACTTTC. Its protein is CASSEVASGSSGANVLTF.

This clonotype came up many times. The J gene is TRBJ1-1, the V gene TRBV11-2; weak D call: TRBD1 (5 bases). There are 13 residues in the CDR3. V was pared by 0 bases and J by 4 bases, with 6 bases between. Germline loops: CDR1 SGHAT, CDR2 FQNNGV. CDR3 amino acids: CASSLEGATEAFF. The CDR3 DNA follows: TGTGCCAGCAGCTTAGAAGGGGCCACTGAAGCTTTCTTT.

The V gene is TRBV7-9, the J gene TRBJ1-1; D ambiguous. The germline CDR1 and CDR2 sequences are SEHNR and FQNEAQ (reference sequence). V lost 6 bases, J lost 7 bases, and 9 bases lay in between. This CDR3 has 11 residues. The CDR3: CASRGSGEAFF. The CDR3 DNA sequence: TGTGCCAGCAGAGGATCAGGTGAAGCTTTCTTT. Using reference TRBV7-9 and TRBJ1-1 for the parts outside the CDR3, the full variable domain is DTGVSQNPRHKITKRGQNVTFRCDPISEHNRLYWYRQTLGQGPEFLTYFQNEAQLEKSRLLSDRFSAERPKGSFSTLEIQRTEQGDSAMYLCASRGSGEAFFGQGTRLTVV.